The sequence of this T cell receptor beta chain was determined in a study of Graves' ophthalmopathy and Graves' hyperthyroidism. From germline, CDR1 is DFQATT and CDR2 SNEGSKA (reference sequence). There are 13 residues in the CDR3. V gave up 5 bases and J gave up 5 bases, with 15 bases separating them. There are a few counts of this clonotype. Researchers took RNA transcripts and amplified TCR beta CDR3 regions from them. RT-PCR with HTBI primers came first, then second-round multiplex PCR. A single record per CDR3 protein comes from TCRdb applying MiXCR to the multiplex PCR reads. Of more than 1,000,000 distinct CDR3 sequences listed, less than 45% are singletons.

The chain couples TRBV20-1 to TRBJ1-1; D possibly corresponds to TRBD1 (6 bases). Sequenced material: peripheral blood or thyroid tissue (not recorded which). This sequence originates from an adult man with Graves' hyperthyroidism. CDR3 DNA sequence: TGCAGTGCTCGTGGGCAGGGGTGGACTGAAGCTTTCTTT. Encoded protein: CSARGQGWTEAFF.